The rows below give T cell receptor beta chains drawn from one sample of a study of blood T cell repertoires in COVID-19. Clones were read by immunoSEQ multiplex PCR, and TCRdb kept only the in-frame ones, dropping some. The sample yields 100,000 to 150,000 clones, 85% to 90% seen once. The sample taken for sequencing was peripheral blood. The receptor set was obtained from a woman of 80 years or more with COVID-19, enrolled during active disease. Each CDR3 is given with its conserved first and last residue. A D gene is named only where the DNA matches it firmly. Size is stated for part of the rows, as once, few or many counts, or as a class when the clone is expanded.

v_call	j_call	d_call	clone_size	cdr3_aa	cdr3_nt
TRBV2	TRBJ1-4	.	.	CASSEFGLREKLFF	TGTGCCAGCAGTGAGTTTGGGTTGCGGGAAAAACTGTTTTTT
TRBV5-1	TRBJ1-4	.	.	CASSQGSSTNEKLFF	TGCGCCAGCAGCCAAGGGAGTAGCACTAATGAAAAACTGTTTTTT
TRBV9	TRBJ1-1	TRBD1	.	CASSALDRVAEAFF	TGTGCCAGCAGCGCCTTGGACAGGGTCGCTGAAGCTTTCTTT
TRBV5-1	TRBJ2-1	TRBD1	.	CASSHQGQGRWGLTYNEQFF	TGCGCCAGCAGCCACCAGGGACAGGGTAGATGGGGACTAACATACAATGAGCAGTTCTTC
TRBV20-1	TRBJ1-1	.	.	CSTSGRQENTEAFF	TGCAGTACCAGTGGTCGGCAGGAGAACACTGAAGCTTTCTTT
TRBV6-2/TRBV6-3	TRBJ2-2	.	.	CASSYSAHTGELFF	TGTGCCAGCAGTTACTCGGCTCACACCGGGGAGCTGTTTTTT
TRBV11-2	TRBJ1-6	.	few	CASQGTNYNSPLHF	TGTGCCAGCCAGGGAACAAACTATAATTCACCCCTCCACTTT
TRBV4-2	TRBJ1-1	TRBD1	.	CASSQGGTANTEAFF	TGTGCCAGCAGCCAAGGGGGGACAGCCAACACTGAAGCTTTCTTT
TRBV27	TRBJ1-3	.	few	CASSSNPGHGNTIYF	TGTGCCAGCAGTTCCAACCCAGGTCATGGAAACACCATATATTTT
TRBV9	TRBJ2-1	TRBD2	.	CASSVAPSGGYNEQFF	TGTGCCAGCAGCGTAGCTCCTAGCGGGGGTTACAATGAGCAGTTCTTC
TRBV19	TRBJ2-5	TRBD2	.	CASSIAAGVETQYF	TGTGCCAGTAGTATAGCCGCGGGGGTGGAGACCCAGTACTTC
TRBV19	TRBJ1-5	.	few	CASSILRGRTSNQPQHF	TGTGCCAGTAGTATACTCAGGGGCCGAACTAGCAATCAGCCCCAGCATTTT
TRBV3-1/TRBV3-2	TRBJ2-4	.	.	CASSPGGQKNIQYF	TGTGCCAGCAGCCCCGGAGGACAGAAAAACATTCAGTACTTC
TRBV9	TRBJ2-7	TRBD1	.	CASSPRGQGNYEQYF	TGTGCCAGCAGCCCCCGCGGACAGGGAAACTACGAGCAGTACTTC
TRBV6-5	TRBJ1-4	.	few	CASKEGTTNEKLFF	TGTGCCAGCAAGGAGGGGACAACTAATGAAAAACTGTTTTTT
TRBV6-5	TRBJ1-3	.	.	CASTQQERAGNTIYF	TGTGCCAGCACCCAGCAAGAGCGGGCTGGAAACACCATATATTTT
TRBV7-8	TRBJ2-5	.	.	CASSLMVGGQETQYF	TGTGCCAGCAGCTTAATGGTGGGGGGACAAGAGACCCAGTACTTC